The next 27 T cell receptor beta chains were all read from a single sample in a study of CD8+CD57+ T cells in acquired aplastic anemia. Patients chosen for sequencing had CD8+CD57+ cells that had expanded, as shown by flow cytometry. Both TCR beta VDJ combination and CDR3 sequence profiling were carried out. Genomic DNA was the template for this profiling. TCRdb processed the reads anew with MiXCR; each CDR3 protein has one entry. The profile shows roughly 100,000 distinct CDR3 sequences, about 66% of them singletons. Input material: sorted CD4+, CD8+, or CD8+CD57+ T cells (not recorded which) from PBMCs. The source is a human donor with aplastic anemia.

Many counts were recorded for this clonotype. The chain carries TRBV4-1 and TRBJ2-7; D is ambiguous. CDR1 and CDR2 (germline): MGHRA, YSYEKL. V lost 4 bases, J lost 2 bases, and 18 bases lay in between. This CDR3 region has 16 residues. The CDR3 sequence: CASSPLYPPGPYEQYF. In DNA, the CDR3 is TGCGCCAGCAGCCCCCTATACCCCCCGGGCCCCTACGAGCAGTACTTC.

Only one count was recorded for this clonotype. This chain joins TRBV6-1 and TRBJ2-1; D gene unclear. The CDR3 length is 16 residues. The ends were cut back, 8 bases at V and 7 bases at J, with 24 bases in the middle. The germline gives CDR1 MNHNS, CDR2 SASEGT. The CDR3 DNA reads TGTGCCAGCTCTGAAGGAGACACCGTTTCCCTAAATGAGCAGTTCTTC. Translating it yields CASSEGDTVSLNEQFF.

This clonotype was found many times. The J gene is TRBJ2-3, the V gene TRBV25-1; D may match TRBD1 or TRBD2 (5 bases each). From germline, CDR1 is MGHDK and CDR2 SYGVNS. The V end was cut by 2 bases, the J end by 0 bases, with 6 bases between. CDR3 size: 14 residues. The CDR3 sequence is CASSERGSTDTQYF. In DNA form, the CDR3 reads TGTGCCAGCAGTGAACGGGGCAGCACAGATACGCAGTATTTT.

The chain employs TRBV11-2 and TRBJ2-3; D may be TRBD1 (6 bases). V was clipped by 4 bases and J by 4 bases, with 18 bases between them. Germline V gene data show CDR1 as SGHAT and CDR2 as FQNNGV. This CDR3 region has 16 residues. CDR3 loop: CASSYQTGQGPDTQYF. CDR3 nucleotides: TGTGCCAGCAGCTACCAGACGGGACAAGGGCCAGATACGCAGTATTTT.

The chain couples TRBV9 to TRBJ2-7; possible D gene TRBD1, 6 bases. V lost 0 bases to trimming and J lost 2 bases, with 12 bases between them. Germline V gives CDR1 SGDLS, CDR2 YYNGEE. This CDR3 region has 15 residues. CDR3 protein: CASSVAPGAAYEQYF. The CDR3 DNA reads TGTGCCAGCAGCGTAGCTCCAGGGGCGGCCTACGAGCAGTACTTC.

The rearrangement uses TRBV7-6 and TRBJ1-6; D gene uncertain. Germline assignment: CDR1 SGHVS and CDR2 FNYEAQ. The CDR3 runs 14 residues. V lost 5 bases to trimming and J lost 10 bases, with 15 bases between them. This chain's CDR3 is CASSQAGLGSPLHF. The CDR3 coding sequence is TGTGCCAGCAGCCAGGCGGGGTTAGGGTCACCCCTCCACTTT.

This clonotype came up once. Given a much more abundant clone one base away, this may be a read error. CDR3 loop: CSAPLDDPYEQYF. DNA for the CDR3: TGCAGTGCTCCGTTAGACGACCCCTACGAGCAGTACTTC. This chain joins TRBV20-1 and TRBJ2-7; unclear D gene. Trimming left V 5 bases short and J 2 bases short, with 13 bases between. The CDR3 is 13 residues long. CDR1 is DFQATT, CDR2 SNEGSKA, per germline (reference sequence).

This rearrangement joins TRBV5-1 to TRBJ2-1; D may be TRBD1 (6 bases). The CDR3 has 15 amino acids. Trimming cost V 4 bases and J 2 bases, with 13 bases left between them. CDR1 is SGHRS and CDR2 is YFSETQ in the germline V gene. DNA of the CDR3: TGCGCCAGCAGCCCCGGACAGAGAACCTACAATGAGCAGTTCTTC. It yields the protein CASSPGQRTYNEQFF.

V usage is TRBV2 and J usage is TRBJ2-5, with a tentative D call TRBD2 (5 bases). Germline V CDR1 and CDR2: SNHLY, FYNNEI. V lost 0 bases to trimming and J lost 7 bases, with 15 bases between them. The CDR3 loop spans 15 amino acids. DNA of the CDR3: TGTGCCAGCAGTGAAGCGCTTGGGAGCCAAAGGACCCAGTACTTC. It codes for CASSEALGSQRTQYF.

The sample holds one count of this clonotype. The chain is built from TRBV7-8 and TRBJ2-7; the D gene is possibly TRBD1 (6 bases). Germline V gene sequence: CDR1 SGHVS, CDR2 FQNEAQ. This CDR3 has 14 amino acids. Trimming stripped 1 base from V and 5 bases from J, with 12 bases between. This chain's CDR3 is CASSLEWGPDEQYF. CDR3 nucleotide sequence: TGTGCCAGCAGCTTAGAGTGGGGGCCCGACGAGCAGTACTTC.

The chain combines TRBV19 with TRBJ1-1; perhaps TRBD1 as D (6 bases). This CDR3 spans 17 amino acids. With 5 bases removed from V and 12 bases from J, the gap between germline ends came to 31 bases. The germline V gene encodes CDR1 LNHDA and CDR2 SQIVND (reference sequence). CDR3 sequence (DNA): TGTGCCAGTAGTTTTCTGGGACGGGGGGCCGTACTCCCGAACACTTTCTTT. Its translation: CASSFLGRGAVLPNTFF.

The chain employs TRBV11-2 and TRBJ2-7, with 13 bases fitting TRBD2. Germline V gene lookup returns CDR1 SGHAT and CDR2 FQNNGV. This CDR3 is built from 18 residues. The J segment lost 1 base and the V segment lost 2 bases, leaving 8 bases of the junction unmatched. The CDR3 sequence: CASSLLGLAGLSSYEQYF. The CDR3 DNA follows: TGTGCCAGCAGCTTATTGGGACTAGCGGGGTTATCATCCTACGAGCAGTACTTC. The full variable domain, rest sourced from reference TRBV11-2 and TRBJ2-7, is EAGVAQSPRYKIIEKRQSVAFWCNPISGHATLYWYQQILGQGPKLLIQFQNNGVVDDSQLPKDRFSAERLKGVDSTLKIQPAKLEDSAVYLCASSLLGLAGLSSYEQYFGPGTRLTVT.

This clonotype was seen a few times. The chain is built from TRBV15 and TRBJ2-3, with TRBD2 matching over 10 bases. Trimming took 4 bases from V and 2 from J; bases not matched to a gene: 6. Germline CDR1 reads LNHNV; CDR2 reads YYDKDF (reference sequence). This CDR3 is 16 amino acids long. In nucleotides, the CDR3 is TGTGCCACCAGCACTTCGACTAGCGGGTTCACAGATACGCAGTATTTT. The encoded protein is CATSTSTSGFTDTQYF.

The rearrangement uses TRBV19 and TRBJ2-5; tentatively, D is TRBD1 (6 bases). Trimming took 7 bases from V and 9 from J, leaving 12 bases between them. CDR3 size: 11 residues. Germline V gene sequence: CDR1 LNHDA, CDR2 SQIVND (reference sequence). The CDR3 spells CASMKQGSQYF. The CDR3 DNA is TGTGCCAGTATGAAACAGGGTTCCCAGTACTTC. Variable domain in full (rest from reference TRBV19 and TRBJ2-5): DGGITQSPKYLFRKEGQNVTLSCEQNLNHDAMYWYRQDPGQGLRLIYYSQIVNDFQKGDIAEGYSVSREKKESFPLTVTSAQKNPTAFYLCASMKQGSQYFGPGTRLLVL.

V gene TRBV2 combines with J gene TRBJ1-1, with D unresolved. Trimming removed 6 bases from V and 8 bases from J, with 19 bases in between. The CDR3 consists of 14 residues. The germline CDR1 and CDR2 sequences are SNHLY and FYNNEI. The CDR3 here is CASRREGGGEEAFF. The DNA for the CDR3 is TGTGCCAGCAGGAGGGAGGGCGGCGGAGAAGAAGCTTTCTTT.

The V and J genes are TRBV20-1 and TRBJ2-3; D assignment may be TRBD1 or TRBD2 (5 bases each). Germline-derived CDR1 and CDR2 are DFQATT and SNEGSKA (reference sequence). The CDR3 loop spans 14 amino acids. Trimming removed 3 bases at V and 5 bases at J, with 15 bases between. The CDR3 sequence is CSASEGRSQDTQYF. In DNA form, the CDR3 reads TGCAGTGCTAGTGAGGGACGGAGTCAAGATACGCAGTATTTT.

This clonotype appeared a few times. V gene TRBV24-1 combines with J gene TRBJ2-1; 9 bases map to TRBD1. The CDR3 runs to 14 residues. CDR1 KGHDR and CDR2 SFDVKD come from the germline V gene. V shed 4 bases, J shed 7 bases, and the junction held 4 bases outside the gene matches. The CDR3 reads CATSEHDRGNEQFF. The CDR3 region has the DNA TGTGCCACCAGTGAGCATGACAGGGGGAATGAGCAGTTCTTC.

The rearrangement uses TRBV10-3 and TRBJ2-3; 8 bases are shared with TRBD2. V dropped 5 bases and J dropped 3; count of bases not matched to a gene: 4. CDR1 is ENHRY and CDR2 is SYGVKD in the germline V gene. The CDR3 extends over 14 amino acids. CDR3 amino acids: CAISSGRGTDTQYF. The CDR3 DNA sequence: TGTGCCATCAGTAGCGGGAGAGGGACAGATACGCAGTATTTT.

The V and J genes are TRBV19 and TRBJ2-7, with D possibly being TRBD1 (6 bases). Germline loops: CDR1 LNHDA, CDR2 SQIVND (reference sequence). CDR3 size: 14 residues. V lost 4 bases and J 5 bases, leaving 15 bases between the germline ends. CDR3 protein: CASSNHRATHEQYF. The CDR3 bases are TGTGCCAGTAGTAACCACAGGGCAACCCACGAGCAGTACTTC. The whole variable domain, filled in from reference TRBV19 and TRBJ2-7, reads DGGITQSPKYLFRKEGQNVTLSCEQNLNHDAMYWYRQDPGQGLRLIYYSQIVNDFQKGDIAEGYSVSREKKESFPLTVTSAQKNPTAFYLCASSNHRATHEQYFGPGTRLTVT.

Only one count was recorded for this clonotype. The V gene is TRBV12-3 or TRBV12-4, the J gene TRBJ2-7, with D tentatively TRBD2 (7 bases). The CDR3 loop spans 15 amino acids. Trimming cost V 3 bases and J 5 bases, with 17 bases left between them. The CDR3 is CASSLGGLPGDEQYF. The CDR3 DNA is TGTGCCAGCAGTTTGGGGGGGCTTCCCGGTGACGAGCAGTACTTC.

The genes are TRBV19 and TRBJ2-6; TRBD2 matches at 7 bases. This CDR3 is 15 amino acids long. Trimming took 8 bases from V and 2 from J; bases not matched to a gene: 6. The germline gives CDR1 LNHDA, CDR2 SQIVND (reference sequence). The CDR3 is CASALGGAGANVLTF. The CDR3 nucleotides are TGTGCCAGTGCCCTGGGGGGGGCTGGGGCCAACGTCCTGACTTTC.

The chain joins TRBV10-3 to TRBJ2-1, with TRBD2 identical over 8 bases. Germline trimming cut 4 bases from V and 3 bases from J; bases unmatched to any gene: 2. CDR3 length equals 14 residues. The V gene's germline CDR1 is ENHRY and CDR2 SYGVKD. The CDR3 nucleotides read TGTGCCATCAGTGCTACTAGCGGCTACAATGAGCAGTTCTTC. Amino acid sequence: CAISATSGYNEQFF.

This chain joins TRBV9 and TRBJ2-3; 7 nucleotides match TRBD2. Per the germline V gene, CDR1 is SGDLS and CDR2 is YYNGEE. V dropped 0 bases and J dropped 1; count of bases not matched to a gene: 8. This CDR3 is built from 17 residues. The CDR3 DNA sequence: TGTGCCAGCAGCGTAGACAGCGGGACGCGGGGCACAGATACGCAGTATTTT. The encoded protein is CASSVDSGTRGTDTQYF. The whole variable domain, remainder taken from reference TRBV9 and TRBJ2-3, is DSGVTQTPKHLITATGQRVTLRCSPRSGDLSVYWYQQSLDQGLQFLIQYYNGEERAKGNILERFSAQQFPDLHSELNLSSLELGDSALYFCASSVDSGTRGTDTQYFGPGTRLTVL.

The chain employs TRBV15 and TRBJ2-7; the D call may be TRBD1 or TRBD2 (5 bases each). Trimming removed 2 bases at V and 5 bases at J, with 16 bases between. This CDR3 region has 15 residues. The germline CDR1 and CDR2 sequences are LNHNV and YYDKDF (reference sequence). CDR3 sequence: CATSRRRAMGDEQYF. The CDR3 bases are TGTGCCACCAGCAGAAGAAGGGCCATGGGGGACGAGCAGTACTTC.

The chain has TRBV5-1 and TRBJ2-7; the D gene is possibly TRBD2 (5 bases). Germline loops: CDR1 SGHRS, CDR2 YFSETQ. The CDR3 is 13 amino acids. V was cut by 0 bases and J by 3 bases, with 7 bases left in between. The CDR3 coding sequence is TGCGCCAGCAGCTTGGCTAGCTTCTACGAGCAGTACTTC. Translating gives CASSLASFYEQYF.

The J gene is TRBJ2-3, the V gene TRBV19, with unresolved D. The germline gives CDR1 LNHDA, CDR2 SQIVND (reference sequence). V was trimmed by 4 bases and J by 0 bases, leaving 5 bases between them. The CDR3 is 13 residues long. This chain's CDR3 is CASSKTSTDTQYF. CDR3 sequence (DNA): TGTGCCAGTAGTAAAACTAGCACAGATACGCAGTATTTT.

The chain carries TRBV10-3 and TRBJ2-5; D is possibly TRBD2 (6 bases). The CDR3 has 15 residues. V lost 6 bases, J lost 5 bases, and 19 bases lay in between. The germline V gene encodes CDR1 ENHRY and CDR2 SYGVKD. The CDR3 region is CAIRRRLDEAETQYF. CDR3 DNA sequence: TGTGCCATCAGAAGGAGACTAGACGAGGCCGAGACCCAGTACTTC.